Shown below are 8 T cell receptor beta chains from a single sample sequenced in a study of post-analysis software for immune sequencing data. Study-level results: Five or six TRBV segments appeared more often in patients than in controls, and TRBV5-6, TRBV5-1 and TRBV20-1 were among these.

For these receptors, no antigen is known. Unique molecular identifiers were present in the TCR beta cDNA libraries. TCRdb fed the PCR reads into MiXCR, producing one record per CDR3 protein. The sample holds about 430,000 distinct CDR3 sequences, approximately 38% seen once. The source material was blood. These TCRs come from a girl aged 2 to 10 with multiple sclerosis.

This clonotype was counted between two and nine times. This chain joins TRBV20-1 and TRBJ2-3, with TRBD1 as a possible D gene (6 bases). The CDR3 consists of 13 residues. Per germline, CDR1 DFQATT and CDR2 SNEGSKA (reference sequence). V was trimmed by 5 bases and J by 8 bases, leaving 17 bases between them. The CDR3 here is CSASGQPKATQYF. In DNA form, the CDR3 reads TGCAGTGCTTCAGGACAGCCCAAGGCTACGCAGTATTTT.

This clonotype was observed a few times. The chain combines TRBV6-2 or TRBV6-3 with TRBJ2-1, with D possibly being TRBD1 or TRBD2 (6 bases each). V lost 5 bases to trimming and J lost 6 bases, with 17 bases between them. Looked up from germline, CDR1 is MNHEY and CDR2 is SVGEGT. The CDR3 runs 15 residues. CDR3: CASSAGDFLTNEQFF. The CDR3 nucleotides are TGTGCCAGCAGTGCAGGGGACTTCCTGACCAATGAGCAGTTCTTC.

This clonotype was found a few times. This chain uses TRBV28 with TRBJ2-7; TRBD1 agrees at 8 bases. Unmatched junction bases numbered 12, after V lost 6 bases and J lost 2 bases. CDR3 length: 16 amino acids. Per germline, CDR1 MDHEN and CDR2 SYDVKM. The CDR3 protein is CASRPGPRQGTYEQYF. The DNA of the CDR3 is TGTGCCAGCAGACCGGGGCCCCGACAGGGGACCTACGAGCAGTACTTC.

This chain joins TRBV7-2 and TRBJ2-4, with TRBD2 matching 8 bases. The CDR3 spans 15 residues. CDR1 and CDR2 (germline): SGHTA, FQGNSA. J was trimmed by 6 bases and V by 1 base; bases with no gene match: 5. The CDR3 DNA reads TGTGCCAGCAGCTTAGAGGACGGGGGGGGAAACATTCAGTACTTC. Amino acids: CASSLEDGGGNIQYF.

The rearrangement links TRBV27 to TRBJ1-5; D is perhaps TRBD1 (5 bases). CDR3 length: 14 residues. V was pared by 6 bases and J by 2 bases, with 11 bases between. Germline loops: CDR1 MNHEY, CDR2 SMNVEV (reference sequence). In DNA form, the CDR3 reads TGTGCCAGCAGCATCCGGGACCGCAATCAGCCCCAGCATTTT. Its protein is CASSIRDRNQPQHF.

This clonotype has just a few counts. This chain links TRBV27 with TRBJ2-7; TRBD2 agrees at 11 bases. The CDR3 runs to 14 residues. From germline, CDR1 is MNHEY and CDR2 SMNVEV (reference sequence). The V and J ends lost 7 bases and 5 bases, in that order; junction bases with no gene match: 7. The CDR3 spells CASKTSGSLHEQYF. The CDR3 nucleotides are TGTGCCAGCAAAACTAGCGGGAGCCTCCACGAGCAGTACTTC.

This clonotype has just a few counts. The chain carries TRBV4-3 and TRBJ2-4, with D maybe TRBD1 (6 bases). V was cut by 0 bases and J by 1 base, with 13 bases left in between. This CDR3 is built from 17 residues. Germline V gene sequence: CDR1 LGHNA, CDR2 YSLEER. The CDR3 DNA sequence: TGCGCCAGCAGCCAAGAGGACAGCCTTGGGGCCAAAAACATTCAGTACTTC. Its translation: CASSQEDSLGAKNIQYF.

The chain has TRBV20-1 and TRBJ1-5; D uncertain. Trimming took off 6 bases at V and 3 bases at J, with 15 bases between the two ends. The germline CDR1 and CDR2 sequences are DFQATT and SNEGSKA (reference sequence). This CDR3 region has 14 residues. The CDR3 here is CSAAPDVFNQPQHF. The CDR3, as DNA: TGCAGTGCCGCACCGGACGTTTTCAATCAGCCCCAGCATTTT.